This TCR beta chain was obtained from a study of T cells after yellow fever vaccination. Whole-study results and caveats: Just a small share of clonotypes turned up in the CD4 compartment as well as the CD8 compartment. The secondary T-cell response peaked on day 5, not day 15, but was weaker. Abundant bulk-population clonotypes could contaminate the FACS-sorted repertoires.

CDR3 length: 14 amino acids. V was clipped by 3 bases and J by 6 bases, with 11 bases between them. This clonotype has ten or more counts. The antigen is not known. The 5'RACE template-switching step produced TCR cDNA and added a universal primer site and UMIs. From the 5' RACE reads, TCRdb called clonotypes with MiXCR, one entry per CDR3 protein. The sample lists tens of thousands of distinct CDR3 sequences, almost 8% occurring once. The TCR was taken from a man aged 25 to 40 who received the YFV17D yellow fever vaccine. The sample consisted of CD8+ T cells sorted from PBMCs, taken on the day of the yellow fever booster vaccination. The chain has TRBV12-3 or TRBV12-4 and TRBJ2-2; D is perhaps TRBD1 (7 bases). CDR3 region: CASSFGGGPGELFF. CDR3 bases: TGTGCCAGCAGTTTTGGAGGGGGCCCCGGGGAGCTGTTTTTT.